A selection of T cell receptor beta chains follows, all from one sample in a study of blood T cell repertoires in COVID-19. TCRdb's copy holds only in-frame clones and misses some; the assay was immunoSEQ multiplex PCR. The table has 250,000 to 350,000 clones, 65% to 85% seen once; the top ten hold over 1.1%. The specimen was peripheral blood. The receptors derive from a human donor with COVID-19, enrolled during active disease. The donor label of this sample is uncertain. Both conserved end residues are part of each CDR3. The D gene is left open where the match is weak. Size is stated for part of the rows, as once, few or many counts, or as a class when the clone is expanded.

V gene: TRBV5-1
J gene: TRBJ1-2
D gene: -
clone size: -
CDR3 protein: CASSLLGDGYTF
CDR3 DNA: TGCGCCAGCAGCTTGTTAGGGGATGGCTACACCTTC

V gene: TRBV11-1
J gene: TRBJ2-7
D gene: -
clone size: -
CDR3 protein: CASSLYQGGLSEQYF
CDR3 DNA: TGTGCCAGCAGCTTGTACCAGGGAGGCCTGAGCGAGCAGTACTTC

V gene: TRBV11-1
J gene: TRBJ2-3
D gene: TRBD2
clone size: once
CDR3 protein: CASSFLAGAITDTQYF
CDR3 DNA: TGTGCCAGCAGCTTCTTAGCGGGAGCCATCACAGATACGCAGTATTTT

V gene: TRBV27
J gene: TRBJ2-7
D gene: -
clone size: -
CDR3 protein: CASKMEGAVVYEQYF
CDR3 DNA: TGTGCCAGCAAAATGGAGGGAGCGGTAGTCTACGAGCAGTACTTC

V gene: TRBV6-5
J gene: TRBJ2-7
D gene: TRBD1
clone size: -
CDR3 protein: CASGGHRDRDHEQYF
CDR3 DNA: TGTGCCAGCGGAGGACACCGGGACAGGGACCACGAGCAGTACTTC

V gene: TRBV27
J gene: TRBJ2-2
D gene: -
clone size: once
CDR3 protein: CASSPLADTGELFF
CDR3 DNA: TGTGCCAGCTCACCCTTAGCGGACACCGGGGAGCTGTTTTTT

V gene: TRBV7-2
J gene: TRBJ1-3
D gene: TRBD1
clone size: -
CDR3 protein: CASSPGTALSGNTIYF
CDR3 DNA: TGTGCCAGCAGCCCAGGGACAGCCCTCTCTGGAAACACCATATATTTT

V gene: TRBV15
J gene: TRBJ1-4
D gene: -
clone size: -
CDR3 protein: CATSRESAGTGNEKLFF
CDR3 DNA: TGTGCCACCAGCAGAGAATCCGCCGGGACTGGGAATGAAAAACTGTTTTTT

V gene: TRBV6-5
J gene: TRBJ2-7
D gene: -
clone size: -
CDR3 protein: CASSPRGGGTYEQYF
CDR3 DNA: TGTGCCAGCAGTCCCCGGGGAGGGGGGACCTACGAGCAGTACTTC

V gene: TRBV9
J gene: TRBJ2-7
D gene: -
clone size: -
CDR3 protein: CASSPSGGGFYEQYF
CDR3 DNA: TGTGCCAGCAGCCCCAGTGGAGGGGGCTTCTACGAGCAGTACTTC

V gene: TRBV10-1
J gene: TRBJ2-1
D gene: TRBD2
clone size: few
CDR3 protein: CASSESLAGYNEQFF
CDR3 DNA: TGCGCCAGCAGTGAGTCGCTAGCGGGTTACAATGAGCAGTTCTTC

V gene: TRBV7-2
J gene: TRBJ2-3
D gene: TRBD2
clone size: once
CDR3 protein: CASSPGLVTDTQYF
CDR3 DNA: TGTGCCAGCAGCCCGGGACTAGTAACAGATACGCAGTATTTT

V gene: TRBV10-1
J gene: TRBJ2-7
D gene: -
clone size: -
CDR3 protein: CASSQMQGWYEQYF
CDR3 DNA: TGCGCCAGCAGTCAAATGCAGGGTTGGTACGAGCAGTACTTC

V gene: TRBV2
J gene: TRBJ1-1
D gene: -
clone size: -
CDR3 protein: CATSVPNTEAFF
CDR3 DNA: TGTGCCACGTCAGTCCCCAACACTGAAGCTTTCTTT

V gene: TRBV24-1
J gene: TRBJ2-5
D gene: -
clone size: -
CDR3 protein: CATSDGGWETQYF
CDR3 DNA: TGTGCCACCAGTGACGGAGGTTGGGAGACCCAGTACTTC

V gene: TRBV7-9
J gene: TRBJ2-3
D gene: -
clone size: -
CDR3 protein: CASSPQGGTQYF
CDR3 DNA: TGTGCCAGCAGCCCGCAGGGAGGTACGCAGTATTTT

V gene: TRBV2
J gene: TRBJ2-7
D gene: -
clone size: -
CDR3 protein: CASSEARTVYEQYF
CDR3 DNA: TGTGCCAGCAGTGAAGCGAGGACAGTCTACGAGCAGTACTTC